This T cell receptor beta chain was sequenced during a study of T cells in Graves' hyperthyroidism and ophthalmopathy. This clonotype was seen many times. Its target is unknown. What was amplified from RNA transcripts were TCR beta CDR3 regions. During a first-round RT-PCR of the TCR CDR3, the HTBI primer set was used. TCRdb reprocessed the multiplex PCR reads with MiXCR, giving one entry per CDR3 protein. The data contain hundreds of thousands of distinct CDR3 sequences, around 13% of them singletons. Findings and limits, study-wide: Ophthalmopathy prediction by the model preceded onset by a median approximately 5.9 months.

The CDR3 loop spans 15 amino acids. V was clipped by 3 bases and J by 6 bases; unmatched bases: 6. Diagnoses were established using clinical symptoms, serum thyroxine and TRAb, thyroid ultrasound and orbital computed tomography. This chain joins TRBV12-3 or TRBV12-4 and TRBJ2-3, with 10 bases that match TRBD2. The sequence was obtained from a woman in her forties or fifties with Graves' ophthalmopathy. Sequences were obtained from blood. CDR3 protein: CASSFGAGGSDTQYF. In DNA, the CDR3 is TGTGCCAGCAGTTTTGGAGCGGGAGGGTCGGATACGCAGTATTTT.